The 15 T cell receptor beta chains in this list originate from one sample, sequenced in a study of vaccination and CD4 T cells after COVID-19. The assay that was used to sequence DNA from cultured CD4+ T cells was the Oncomine TCR Beta short-read assay. From the PCR reads, TCRdb called clonotypes with MiXCR, one entry per CDR3 protein. The top ten clones hold roughly 12% of a sample with some 15,000 distinct CDR3 sequences, around 56% of them seen once. Treatment denoted: 10-day PBMC culture with coronavirus spike peptide pools or control peptides (ViraFEST assay). These receptors have no known antigen. Sequencing was carried out using CD4+ T cells from blood, cultured in vitro. These receptors all stem from a human donor who had recovered from COVID-19.

V usage is TRBV20-1 and J usage is TRBJ2-7, with a tentative D call TRBD2 (6 bases). The germline V gene has CDR1 DFQATT and CDR2 SNEGSKA (reference sequence). CDR3 length equals 13 residues. The V gene lost 6 bases and the J gene lost 3 bases, with 15 bases spanning the gap. DNA of the CDR3: TGCAGTGCCCTGGGAGGCGGGTACTACGAGCAGTACTTC. It translates to CSALGGGYYEQYF.

V usage is TRBV2 and J usage is TRBJ2-7, with no clear D. This CDR3 contains 13 residues. CDR1 and CDR2 from the germline V gene are SNHLY and FYNNEI. The ends were cut back, 7 bases at V and 0 bases at J, with 10 bases in the middle. DNA for the CDR3: TGTGCCAGCATCCGGTCCAACTCCTACGAGCAGTACTTC. Protein: CASIRSNSYEQYF.

The chain joins TRBV2 to TRBJ2-1, with TRBD2 matching over 10 bases. Germline V gives CDR1 SNHLY, CDR2 FYNNEI. V shed 6 bases and J 5 bases; nucleotides not matched to a gene: 4. This CDR3 comprises 14 residues. The CDR3 loop reads CASRAGGPDNEQFF. As DNA, the CDR3 is TGTGCCAGCAGAGCGGGAGGGCCGGACAATGAGCAGTTCTTC.

The chain combines TRBV30 with TRBJ2-5; D might be TRBD1 or TRBD2, each matching 5 bases. The V end lost 1 base, the J end lost 7 bases, and 16 bases lay between the germline ends. Germline V gene data show CDR1 as GTSNPN and CDR2 as SVGIG (reference sequence). The CDR3 consists of 14 residues. The CDR3 nucleotides read TGTGCCTGGAGTGGGGGTAGAGCGAGGGGGACCCAGTACTTC. This encodes CAWSGGRARGTQYF.

V gene TRBV7-3 combines with J gene TRBJ2-2; possible D gene TRBD1, 5 bases. The CDR3 contains 14 residues. V was shortened by 1 base and J by 5 bases, with 8 bases between the two germline ends. The V gene's germline CDR1 is SGHTA and CDR2 FQGTGA. CDR3 protein: CASSLRGLTGELFF. CDR3 bases: TGTGCCAGCAGCTTAAGGGGCCTTACCGGGGAGCTGTTTTTT.

V gene TRBV6-1 combines with J gene TRBJ2-7; 7 nucleotides align to TRBD2. The CDR3 extends over 13 amino acids. The V gene's germline CDR1 is MNHNS and CDR2 SASEGT. V shed 8 bases, J shed 0 bases, and the junction held 4 bases outside the gene matches. CDR3 DNA: TGTGCCAGCTCGCGGGGGTCCTCCTACGAGCAGTACTTC. It translates to CASSRGSSYEQYF.

J is TRBJ2-7 and V is TRBV6-2 or TRBV6-3; D gene ambiguous. The CDR3 covers 12 residues. Germline values: CDR1 MNHEY, CDR2 SVGEGT. V lost 5 bases to trimming and J lost 3 bases, with 8 bases between them. CDR3 nucleotides: TGTGCCAGCAGTCGATTTGTCTACGAGCAGTACTTC. This translates into CASSRFVYEQYF.

The genes are TRBV3-1 and TRBJ2-4; D may be TRBD1 or TRBD2 (5 bases each). CDR3 length: 16 amino acids. With 1 base removed from V and 0 bases from J, the gap between germline ends came to 10 bases. The germline V gene has CDR1 LGHDT and CDR2 YNNKEL (reference sequence). CDR3 sequence reads: CASSQVGDGAKNIQYF. The CDR3 bases are TGTGCCAGCAGCCAAGTAGGGGACGGAGCCAAAAACATTCAGTACTTC.

The chain joins TRBV11-2 to TRBJ2-5; 9 bases line up with TRBD2. The CDR3 extends over 17 amino acids. Per germline, CDR1 SGHAT and CDR2 FQNNGV. V dropped 1 base and J dropped 5; count of bases not matched to a gene: 11. CDR3 nucleotide sequence: TGTGCCAGCAGCTTAGGGGCCGTTAGCGGGAGAGTGGAGACCCAGTACTTC. It translates to CASSLGAVSGRVETQYF.

The rearrangement links TRBV7-2 to TRBJ2-7, with 9 bases aligning to TRBD2. The CDR3 runs 17 residues. The J segment lost 5 bases and the V segment lost 5 bases, leaving 16 bases of the junction unmatched. Per germline, CDR1 SGHTA and CDR2 FQGNSA. The CDR3 sequence is CASSRRAAGGPGDEQYF. CDR3 bases: TGTGCCAGCAGCCGACGGGCGGCGGGAGGGCCTGGGGACGAGCAGTACTTC.

This clonotype was seen a handful of times. The chain uses TRBV30 and TRBJ2-7; D is perhaps TRBD1 (5 bases). This CDR3 spans 13 amino acids. V lost 2 bases to trimming and J lost 3 bases, with 11 bases between them. The germline gives CDR1 GTSNPN, CDR2 SVGIG (reference sequence). The CDR3 protein is CAWSSGSDYEQYF. The CDR3 DNA is TGTGCCTGGAGTTCAGGGTCCGACTACGAGCAGTACTTC.

By sample share, this clonotype is medium-sized (0.01 to 0.1%). This chain links TRBV7-2 with TRBJ2-7; 7 bases are a match to TRBD2. V lost 1 base and J lost 6; bases outside the gene matches: 3. The CDR3 consists of 13 residues. The germline CDR1 and CDR2 sequences are SGHTA and FQGNSA. The CDR3 loop reads CASSLGGGSEQYF. The CDR3 DNA follows: TGTGCCAGCAGCTTAGGGGGGGGGAGCGAGCAGTACTTC.

The V call is TRBV5-1, the J call TRBJ2-5; D possibly corresponds to TRBD2 (6 bases). V was trimmed by 0 bases and J by 4 bases, leaving 13 bases between them. CDR3 length equals 15 residues. Germline assignment: CDR1 SGHRS and CDR2 YFSETQ. The CDR3 sequence is CASSLVATSGETQYF. The CDR3 DNA reads as TGCGCCAGCAGCTTGGTAGCGACTAGTGGAGAGACCCAGTACTTC.

This chain links TRBV20-1 with TRBJ2-7, with a weak D call TRBD2 (10 bases). The CDR3 consists of 17 residues. V dropped 5 bases and J dropped 3 bases, with 26 bases sitting between them. Germline values: CDR1 DFQATT, CDR2 SNEGSKA (reference sequence). The CDR3, as DNA: TGCAGTGCTGGAGCAACAGGGGGCCAGCGGGAGGGCTACGAGCAGTACTTC. Encoded protein: CSAGATGGQREGYEQYF.

The count of this clonotype is one. J is TRBJ2-1 and V is TRBV12-3 or TRBV12-4; either TRBD1 or TRBD2 may supply D (5 bases each). CDR3 length: 15 residues. V lost 5 bases and J lost 5, with 16 bases in between. This chain's CDR3 is CASSSTGTTNNEQFF. Written as DNA, the CDR3 is TGTGCCAGCAGTAGCACCGGGACGACCAACAATGAGCAGTTCTTC.